This TCR beta chain was identified during a study of blood T cell repertoires in COVID-19. Study-level information: Researchers got acute and convalescent COVID-19 samples from the United States, Italy and Spain. Nucleic acid was either cDNA or gDNA, and it came from T cells, B-cell-depleted T cells, or PBMCs.

Original handling: Estimation of nucleated cell counts relied on the amplification of reference gene primers. Only in-frame clones appear in the TCRdb table, and some are missing; sequencing was by immunoSEQ multiplex PCR. Clonal size and the V and J genes are those of that table, whereas D and trimming came from the DNA. The sample yields approximately 35,000 clones, approximately 89% seen once. Germline CDR1 reads MNHEY; CDR2 reads SMNVEV (reference sequence). J gave up 0 bases and V 4 bases, and 6 bases lay outside the gene matches. The CDR3 is made up of 16 amino acids. The rearrangement joins TRBV27 to TRBJ2-3, with 8 bases that match TRBD2. The source material was peripheral blood. The source is a man aged 60 to 75 with active COVID-19. CDR3 protein: CASSWAAGESTDTQYF. CDR3 bases: TGTGCCAGCAGTTGGGCAGCGGGAGAGAGCACAGATACGCAGTATTTT.